These 31 T cell receptor beta chains originate from one sample sequenced in a study of blood T cell repertoires in COVID-19. The table came from immunoSEQ multiplex PCR; TCRdb's copy has only in-frame clones and leaves some out. The table includes about 170,000 clones, less than 90% detected once. The material sequenced was peripheral blood. These receptors were obtained from a woman in her 70s with COVID-19, enrolled during active disease.

CDR3 region: CASSLSLDSGHQPQHF. CDR3 DNA sequence: TGCGCCAGCAGCTTGTCACTGGACAGCGGCCATCAGCCCCAGCATTTT. This chain connects TRBV5-1 to TRBJ1-5, with TRBD1 as a possible D gene (6 bases). Germline-derived CDR1 and CDR2 are SGHRS and YFSETQ. V gave up 1 base and J gave up 5 bases, with 16 bases separating them. This CDR3 region has 16 residues.

The chain couples TRBV6-5 to TRBJ1-6; D remains unclear. The CDR3 length is 16 residues. Trimming removed 0 bases from V and 5 bases from J, with 11 bases in between. CDR1 and CDR2 from the germline V gene are MNHEY and SVGAGI. DNA for the CDR3: TGTGCCAGCAGTTACTCCCGGGGAATCCATAATTCACCCCTCCACTTT. It encodes CASSYSRGIHNSPLHF.

V is TRBV3-1 (or the pseudogene TRBV3-2) and J is TRBJ1-5; 10 nucleotides match TRBD1. CDR3 length equals 17 residues. The ends lost 0 bases at V and 7 bases at J; junction bases unmatched: 9. The germline CDR1 and CDR2 sequences are LGHDT and YNNKEL (reference sequence). CDR3 nucleotides: TGTGCCAGCAGCCAAGATCCTAGGACAGGGGGTAGGCAGCCCCAGCATTTT. Its translation: CASSQDPRTGGRQPQHF.

This clone was seen just once. J is TRBJ2-1 and V is TRBV15, with 13 bases identical to TRBD2. After removal of 0 bases from V and 7 bases from J, the junction contained 3 bases not matched to a gene. The CDR3 consists of 16 residues. CDR1 and CDR2 from the germline V gene are LNHNV and YYDKDF (reference sequence). CDR3 protein: CATSRELAGGRNEQFF. The CDR3, as DNA: TGTGCCACCAGCAGAGAACTAGCGGGAGGGAGAAATGAGCAGTTCTTC.

Regarding this clone: A read error is likely, as this CDR3 ends without the conserved phenylalanine or tryptophan. Because the CDR3's place on the DNA is in doubt, the DNA is left out and the CDR3 is given as listed by TCRdb. The genes are TRBV28 and TRBJ2-7; the table's D call TRBD2 went unverified against the DNA. The CDR3 length equals 12 residues, ends included. Germline V lookup: CDR1 MDHEN, CDR2 SYDVKM. The CDR3 spells CASSLGTGTSVL.

The rearrangement links TRBV19 to TRBJ2-7; a possible D gene is TRBD1 (5 bases). Germline CDR1 and CDR2: LNHDA and SQIVND (reference sequence). V lost 5 bases and J 2 bases, leaving 13 bases between the germline ends. The CDR3 contains 14 residues. The CDR3 is CASSPRTHTYEQYV. The CDR3 DNA sequence: TGTGCCAGTAGTCCTCGGACACATACCTACGAGCAGTACGTC.

The V call is TRBV19, the J call TRBJ2-2; 13 nucleotides line up with TRBD2. Unmatched junction bases numbered 3, after V lost 5 bases and J lost 6 bases. Germline V gene lookup returns CDR1 LNHDA and CDR2 SQIVND (reference sequence). The CDR3 contains 15 residues. The CDR3 DNA follows: TGTGCCAGTAGTGGGGGACTAGCGGGATCCGGGGAGCTGTTTTTT. Translation: CASSGGLAGSGELFF. Full variable domain (missing parts from reference TRBV19 and TRBJ2-2): DGGITQSPKYLFRKEGQNVTLSCEQNLNHDAMYWYRQDPGQGLRLIYYSQIVNDFQKGDIAEGYSVSREKKESFPLTVTSAQKNPTAFYLCASSGGLAGSGELFFGEGSRLTVL.

This chain links TRBV27 with TRBJ2-7; 7 bases align to TRBD2. The V gene's germline CDR1 is MNHEY and CDR2 SMNVEV (reference sequence). The CDR3 is 15 amino acids. Unmatched junction bases numbered 4, after V lost 2 bases and J lost 0 bases. CDR3 DNA: TGTGCCAGCAGTTTACAAGCTAGCGGCTCCTACGAGCAGTACTTC. Its protein is CASSLQASGSYEQYF.

The chain joins TRBV28 to TRBJ1-2; D is perhaps TRBD1 (6 bases). Trimming removed 5 bases at V and 1 base at J, with 11 bases between. This CDR3 has 14 amino acids. CDR1 MDHEN and CDR2 SYDVKM come from the germline V gene. CDR3 protein: CASSGGGYNYGYTF. Written as DNA, the CDR3 is TGTGCCAGCAGTGGGGGGGGCTATAACTATGGCTACACCTTC.

The chain joins TRBV28 to TRBJ1-5; 9 nucleotides match TRBD1. Trimming cost V 6 bases and J 7 bases; bases outside gene matches: 7. CDR1 MDHEN and CDR2 SYDVKM come from the germline V gene. The CDR3 totals 14 residues. The CDR3 loop is CASSPPGQGQPQHF. Here the CDR3 DNA reads TGTGCCAGCAGCCCTCCGGGACAGGGACAGCCCCAGCATTTT. The whole variable domain, filled in from reference TRBV28 and TRBJ1-5, reads DVKVTQSSRYLVKRTGEKVFLECVQDMDHENMFWYRQDPGLGLRLIYFSYDVKMKEKGDIPEGYSVSREKKERFSLILESASTNQTSMYLCASSPPGQGQPQHFGDGTRLSIL.

The chain uses TRBV9 and TRBJ1-4; a weak D match, TRBD1 (6 bases). Germline V CDR1 and CDR2: SGDLS, YYNGEE. The V gene lost 3 bases and the J gene lost 0 bases, with 18 bases spanning the gap. The CDR3 covers 18 residues. The CDR3 spells CASSARGGMGTTNEKLFF. CDR3 sequence (DNA): TGTGCCAGCAGCGCGAGAGGGGGAATGGGAACAACTAATGAAAAACTGTTTTTT.

The V call is TRBV7-2, the J call TRBJ2-1; 10 positions match TRBD2. Germline V gene lookup returns CDR1 SGHTA and CDR2 FQGNSA. V shed 4 bases and J 4 bases; nucleotides not matched to a gene: 7. CDR3 length: 16 residues. The CDR3 loop reads CASSWAGTSVYNEQFF. In DNA form, the CDR3 reads TGTGCCAGCAGCTGGGCCGGGACTAGCGTTTACAATGAGCAGTTCTTC.

The chain is built from TRBV28 and TRBJ1-5, with 7 bases fitting TRBD1. This CDR3 is 15 amino acids long. Trimming at V came to 7 bases and at J to 2 bases, leaving 8 bases not matched to a gene. Germline-derived CDR1 and CDR2 are MDHEN and SYDVKM. In DNA form, the CDR3 reads TGTGCCAGCACCCAGGACAGGTTTGGCAATCAGCCCCAGCATTTT. It translates to CASTQDRFGNQPQHF. Filled out from reference TRBV28 and TRBJ1-5, the complete variable domain reads DVKVTQSSRYLVKRTGEKVFLECVQDMDHENMFWYRQDPGLGLRLIYFSYDVKMKEKGDIPEGYSVSREKKERFSLILESASTNQTSMYLCASTQDRFGNQPQHFGDGTRLSIL.

This rearrangement joins TRBV27 to TRBJ1-3; D call uncertain. Trimming took off 0 bases at V and 4 bases at J, with 4 bases between the two ends. The CDR3 contains 13 residues. Germline V gene sequence: CDR1 MNHEY, CDR2 SMNVEV (reference sequence). The CDR3 loop is CASSLSRGNTIYF. DNA for the CDR3: TGTGCCAGCAGTTTATCCCGGGGAAACACCATATATTTT.

The V and J genes are TRBV4-2 and TRBJ1-4; D gene ambiguous. The CDR3 has 15 amino acids. Trimming took off 3 bases at V and 7 bases at J, with 15 bases between the two ends. Germline V CDR1 and CDR2: LGHNA, YNFKEQ. The CDR3 nucleotides read TGTGCCAGCAGCCACCCCGGGTCCCGGGGTGAAAAACTGTTTTTT. This codes for CASSHPGSRGEKLFF.

The CDR3 nucleotides read TGTGCCAGCAGCTTAGGGGAGGGGGCAGGAGAGGCTTTCTTT. As protein: CASSLGEGAGEAFF. The chain has TRBV13 and TRBJ1-1, with 7 bases matching TRBD1. The CDR3 loop spans 14 amino acids. From germline, CDR1 is PRHDT and CDR2 FYEKMQ (reference sequence). J gave up 11 bases and V 0 bases, and 9 bases lay outside the gene matches.

This clone appeared a single time. CDR3 in amino acids: CASSLASAHEQYF. CDR3 DNA sequence: TGTGCCAGCAGCTTAGCTAGCGCCCACGAGCAGTACTTC. This rearrangement joins TRBV7-2 to TRBJ2-7; perhaps TRBD2 as D (5 bases). The CDR3 totals 13 residues. Germline V CDR1 and CDR2: SGHTA, FQGNSA. V lost 0 bases, J lost 5 bases, and 8 bases lay in between.

The rearrangement links TRBV27 to TRBJ1-6; 7 bases are a match to TRBD1. CDR3 length: 17 residues. Germline V lookup: CDR1 MNHEY, CDR2 SMNVEV (reference sequence). The V and J ends lost 4 bases and 5 bases, in that order; junction bases with no gene match: 11. The CDR3 nucleotides read TGTGCCAGCAGTTCCTACTCGACAGGGCGAAATAATTCACCCCTCCACTTT. It yields the protein CASSSYSTGRNNSPLHF.

This chain links TRBV6-5 with TRBJ2-7; 7 bases agree with TRBD2. The trim removed 6 bases at V and 6 bases at J, leaving 14 bases unmatched. CDR3 length: 15 amino acids. Looked up from germline, CDR1 is MNHEY and CDR2 is SVGAGI. CDR3 DNA: TGTGCCAGCAGGGGGGGGTCTGGCGGGCGGCCCGAGCAGTACGTC. Translating it yields CASRGGSGGRPEQYV.

This clone was counted a single time. Other nucleotide sequences in the sample specify the same CDR3. V usage is TRBV20-1 and J usage is TRBJ2-1; no definite D call. The V end lost 3 bases, the J end lost 0 bases, and 6 bases lay between the germline ends. The germline CDR1 and CDR2 sequences are DFQATT and SNEGSKA (reference sequence). CDR3 length equals 13 residues. The CDR3 reads CSASGSSYNEQFF. Written as DNA, the CDR3 is TGCAGTGCTAGTGGTAGCTCCTACAATGAGCAGTTCTTC.

This clone was detected only once. The V gene is TRBV7-3, the J gene TRBJ2-1, with D maybe TRBD2 (5 bases). The V and J ends lost 0 bases and 9 bases respectively, with 9 bases between them. This CDR3 region has 13 residues. Germline loops: CDR1 SGHTA, CDR2 FQGTGA. The CDR3 here is CASSLTTGFEQFF. The CDR3 DNA reads as TGTGCCAGCAGCTTAACGACGGGATTTGAGCAGTTCTTC.

This clone came up a few times. The chain couples TRBV28 to TRBJ1-4; maybe TRBD1 (5 bases). The germline V gene has CDR1 MDHEN and CDR2 SYDVKM. Trimming removed 2 bases from V and 4 bases from J, with 14 bases in between. The CDR3 totals 16 residues. The CDR3 protein is CASSLTGFSGNEKLFF. CDR3 bases: TGTGCCAGCAGTTTAACAGGCTTCTCCGGTAATGAAAAACTGTTTTTT.

This chain uses TRBV7-9 with TRBJ2-1; 10 nucleotides match TRBD2. V gave up 5 bases and J gave up 6 bases; unmatched junction bases: 7. The CDR3 sequence is 15 residues long. CDR1 and CDR2 from the germline V gene are SEHNR and FQNEAQ (reference sequence). The CDR3 sequence is CASSPIAGGGNEQFF. In DNA form, the CDR3 reads TGTGCCAGCAGCCCCATAGCGGGAGGAGGCAATGAGCAGTTCTTC.

This chain uses TRBV5-6 with TRBJ1-1; 8 positions match TRBD1. This CDR3 region has 14 residues. CDR1 and CDR2 from the germline V gene are SGHDT and YYEEEE. The trim removed 4 bases at V and 5 bases at J, leaving 7 bases unmatched. Written as DNA, the CDR3 is TGTGCCAGCAGCGGGGGGACAGGAAATACTGAAGCTTTCTTT. Amino acids: CASSGGTGNTEAFF.

The chain carries TRBV5-3 and TRBJ1-5; D not resolved. TRBV5-3 is designated an ORF whose function remains uncertain. The V and J ends lost 0 bases and 0 bases respectively, with 16 bases between them. This CDR3 has 18 amino acids. CDR3 amino acids: CARSLEIGGSISNQPQHF. The CDR3 DNA sequence: TGTGCCAGAAGCTTGGAAATTGGAGGATCTATTAGCAATCAGCCCCAGCATTTT.

This chain connects TRBV10-3 to TRBJ1-3; D not resolved. The V gene's germline CDR1 is ENHRY and CDR2 SYGVKD. The CDR3 runs 17 residues. V was cut by 3 bases and J by 4 bases, with 19 bases left in between. CDR3 sequence reads: CAISDLLNSPDGNTIYF. Written as DNA, the CDR3 is TGTGCCATCAGTGACTTGTTGAACAGCCCAGACGGAAACACCATATATTTT.

This clone was recorded a few times. This sequence joins TRBV6-5 and TRBJ2-7, with 8 positions matching TRBD2. CDR3 size: 16 residues. Germline-derived CDR1 and CDR2 are MNHEY and SVGAGI. The trim removed 4 bases at V and 0 bases at J, leaving 8 bases unmatched. Here the CDR3 reads CASSSSGLGHSYEQYF. CDR3 nucleotides: TGTGCCAGCAGTTCCTCGGGACTAGGCCACTCCTACGAGCAGTACTTC.

The chain joins TRBV24-1 to TRBJ1-5; unclear D gene. The V gene lost 9 bases and the J gene lost 1 base, with 9 bases spanning the gap. The CDR3 loop spans 13 amino acids. The germline V gene has CDR1 KGHDR and CDR2 SFDVKD. CDR3: CATQSPSNQPQHF. The CDR3 DNA is TGTGCCACCCAGTCCCCAAGCAATCAGCCCCAGCATTTT.

Only a few counts were recorded for this clone. V is TRBV5-4 and J is TRBJ2-1; perhaps TRBD1 as D (6 bases). The CDR3 is 13 amino acids. V was pared by 4 bases and J by 9 bases, with 14 bases between. Germline lookup yields CDR1 SGHNT and CDR2 YYREEE (reference sequence). CDR3 nucleotides: TGTGCCAGCAGCCTGACAGGACAGACTGAGCAGTTCTTC. It yields the protein CASSLTGQTEQFF.

The V gene is TRBV9, the J gene TRBJ2-1; 7 bases agree with TRBD1. Per germline, CDR1 SGDLS and CDR2 YYNGEE. With 0 bases clipped from V and 8 bases from J, the junction kept 8 bases outside the gene matches. The CDR3 spans 15 residues. The CDR3 loop is CASSVERLGGDEQFF. The CDR3 nucleotides read TGTGCCAGCAGCGTAGAGCGGTTAGGGGGCGATGAGCAGTTCTTC.

This clone showed up just once. The V gene is TRBV30, the J gene TRBJ1-1; 10 bases agree with TRBD1. CDR3 length equals 12 residues. With 2 bases clipped from V and 9 bases from J, the junction kept 3 bases outside the gene matches. Looked up from germline, CDR1 is GTSNPN and CDR2 is SVGIG (reference sequence). The CDR3 region is CAWSSDRGQAFF. For the CDR3, the DNA is TGTGCCTGGAGTTCCGACAGGGGGCAAGCTTTCTTT.